This TCR beta chain is from a study of regulatory T cells in long-lasting Graves disease. Study context: In persistent Graves' disease, antithyroid drugs had been taken for over 5 years and TSH receptor antibodies stayed positive.

In building TCR beta libraries, iRepertoire HTBI primers were used together with Arm-PCR of CDR3 regions. One entry per CDR3 protein, called by TCRdb with MiXCR from the multiplex PCR reads. The table includes about half a million distinct CDR3 sequences, under 25% detected once. Study results and caveats: Persistent disease preferred TRBV28, TRBJ1-2 and TRBJ2-5; new disease, TRBV20-1 and TRBJ2-1. The researchers studied only peripheral blood, not thyroid tissue.

This clonotype occurred many times. The antigen is undetermined. V dropped 6 bases and J dropped 11 bases, with 14 bases sitting between them. This CDR3 is built from 11 residues. The germline V gene encodes CDR1 MDHEN and CDR2 SYDVKM. Time point denoted: persistent/refractory GD, antithyroid drugs over 5 years with positive TRAb. Following extraction of RNA from PBMCs, that RNA was used to make the TCR library. From each patient, about 8.1 milliliters of peripheral blood was drawn and collected into an EDTA anticoagulant tube. The V call is TRBV28, the J call TRBJ2-7, with D tentatively TRBD1 (5 bases). Sequenced material: peripheral blood mononuclear cells (PBMCs), taken when the disease was refractory, from a patient treated with antithyroid drugs. This TCR derives from a female donor with Graves disease. CDR3 DNA: TGTGCCAGCAGGAATATTAGGGGCGAGTACTTC. It codes for CASRNIRGEYF.